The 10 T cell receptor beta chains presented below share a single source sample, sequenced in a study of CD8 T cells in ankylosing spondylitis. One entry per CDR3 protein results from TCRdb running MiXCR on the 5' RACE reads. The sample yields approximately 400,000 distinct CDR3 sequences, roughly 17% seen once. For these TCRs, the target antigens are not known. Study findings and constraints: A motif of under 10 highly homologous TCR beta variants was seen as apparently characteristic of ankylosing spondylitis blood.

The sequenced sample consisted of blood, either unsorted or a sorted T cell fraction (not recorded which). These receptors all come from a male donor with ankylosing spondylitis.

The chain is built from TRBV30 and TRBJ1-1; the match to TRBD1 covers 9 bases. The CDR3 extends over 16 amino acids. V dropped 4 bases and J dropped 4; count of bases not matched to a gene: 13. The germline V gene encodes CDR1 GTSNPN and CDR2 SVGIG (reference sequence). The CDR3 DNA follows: TGTGCCTGGACCCATCCGGGACAGGGCGGGGGCACTGAAGCTTTCTTT. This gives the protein CAWTHPGQGGGTEAFF. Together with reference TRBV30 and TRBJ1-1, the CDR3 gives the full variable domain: SQTIHQWPATLVQPVGSPLSLECTVEGTSNPNLYWYRQAAGRGLQLLFYSVGIGQISSEVPQNLSASRPQDRQFILSSKKLLLSDSGFYLCAWTHPGQGGGTEAFFGQGTRLTVV.

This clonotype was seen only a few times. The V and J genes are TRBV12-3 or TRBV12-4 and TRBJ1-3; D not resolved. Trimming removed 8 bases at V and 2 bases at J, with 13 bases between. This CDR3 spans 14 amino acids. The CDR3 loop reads CASAFGVTGNTIYF. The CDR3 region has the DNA TGTGCCAGCGCGTTTGGGGTCACTGGAAACACCATATATTTT.

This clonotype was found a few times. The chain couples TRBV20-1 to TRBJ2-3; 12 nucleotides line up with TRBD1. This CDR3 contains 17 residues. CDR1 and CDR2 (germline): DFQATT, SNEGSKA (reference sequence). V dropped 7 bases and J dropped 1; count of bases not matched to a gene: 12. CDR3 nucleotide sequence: TGCAGTGTCCTGGGACAGGGGGCGCGAGGTGGCACAGATACGCAGTATTTT. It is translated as CSVLGQGARGGTDTQYF.

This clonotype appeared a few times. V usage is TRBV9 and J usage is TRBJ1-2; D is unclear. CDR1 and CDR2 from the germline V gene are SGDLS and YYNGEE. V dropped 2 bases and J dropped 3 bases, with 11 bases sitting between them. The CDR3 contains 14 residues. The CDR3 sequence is CASSVTGEDYGYTF. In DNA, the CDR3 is TGTGCCAGCAGCGTGACCGGGGAAGACTATGGCTACACCTTC.

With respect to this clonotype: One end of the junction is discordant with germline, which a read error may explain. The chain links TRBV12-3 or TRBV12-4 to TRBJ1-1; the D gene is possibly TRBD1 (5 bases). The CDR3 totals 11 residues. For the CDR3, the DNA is TGTGCCAGCAGTCCGCAAGCACAGGTCCCCTTT. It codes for CASSPQAQVPF.

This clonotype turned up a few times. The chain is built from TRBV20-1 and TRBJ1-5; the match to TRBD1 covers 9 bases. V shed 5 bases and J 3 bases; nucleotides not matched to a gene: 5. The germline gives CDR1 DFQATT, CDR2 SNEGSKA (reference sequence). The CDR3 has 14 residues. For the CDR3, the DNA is TGCAGTGCTCCGGGACAGGGCCCCAATCAGCCCCAGCATTTT. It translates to CSAPGQGPNQPQHF.

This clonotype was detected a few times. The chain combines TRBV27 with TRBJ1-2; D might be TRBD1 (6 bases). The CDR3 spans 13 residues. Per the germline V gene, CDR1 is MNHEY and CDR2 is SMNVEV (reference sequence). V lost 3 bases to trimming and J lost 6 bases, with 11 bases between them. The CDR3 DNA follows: TGTGCCAGCAGTTTTACGGGGGGCAATGGCTACACCTTC. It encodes CASSFTGGNGYTF.

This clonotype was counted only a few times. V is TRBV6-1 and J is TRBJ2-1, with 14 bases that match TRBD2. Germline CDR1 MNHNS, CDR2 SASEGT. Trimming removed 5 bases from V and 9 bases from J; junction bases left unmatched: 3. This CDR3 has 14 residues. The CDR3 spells CASSTTSGGVEQFF. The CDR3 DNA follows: TGTGCCAGCAGTACGACTAGCGGGGGGGTTGAGCAGTTCTTC.

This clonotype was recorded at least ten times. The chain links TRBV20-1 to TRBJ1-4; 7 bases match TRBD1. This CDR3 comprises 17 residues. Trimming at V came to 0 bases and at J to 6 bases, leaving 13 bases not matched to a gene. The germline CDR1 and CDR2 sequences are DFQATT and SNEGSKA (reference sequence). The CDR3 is CSARDPGRGRQDEKLFF. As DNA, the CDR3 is TGCAGTGCTAGAGATCCAGGGAGGGGGCGTCAGGATGAAAAACTGTTTTTT.

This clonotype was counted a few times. The CDR3 nucleotides are TGTGCCAGCAACCTTACCACCCCGGGACTAGCGGGAGGTCCTTTGGAAAATGAGCAGTTCTTC. Translated: CASNLTTPGLAGGPLENEQFF. The rearrangement uses TRBV21-1 and TRBJ2-1; the D call TRBD2 from the table was never checked on the DNA. TRBV21-1 is a listed pseudogene. The CDR3 is made up of 21 amino acids.